One and the same sample provided the 15 T cell receptor beta chains below, sequenced in a study of OX40 agonist ivuxolimab in advanced cancers. Receptor libraries were prepared by the immunoSEQ multiplex PCR assay. Here the immuneACCESS table is served through TCRdb, limited to in-frame sequences with V and J called. Missing clones are a known gap in these copies; in checked studies unresolved V genes cover under half, and the rest lacks a known reason. In this sample the table shows some 90,000 clones, 80% to 90% of which occur a single time. Of the sample, approximately 4% falls within the top ten clones. Sequenced material: CD4+ or CD8+ T cells sorted from blood, taken in a trial of the OX40 agonist ivuxolimab. The source of these receptors is an adult with an advanced solid tumor such as melanoma, head and neck, liver or kidney cancer.

This chain joins TRBV6-1 and TRBJ2-7; 9 bases line up with TRBD1. This CDR3 is 18 amino acids long. V lost 0 bases, J lost 2 bases, and 11 bases stayed unmatched. CDR1 and CDR2 (germline): MNHNS, SASEGT. The CDR3 is CASSEALLGTGSTYEQYF. CDR3 nucleotide sequence: TGTGCCAGCAGTGAAGCGCTATTAGGGACAGGGTCCACCTACGAGCAGTACTTC.

This chain joins TRBV5-1 and TRBJ2-1; TRBD2 aligns across 12 bases. V gave up 3 bases and J gave up 7 bases; unmatched junction bases: 11. Germline V gene sequence: CDR1 SGHRS, CDR2 YFSETQ. The CDR3 extends over 17 amino acids. CDR3 DNA: TGCGCCAGCAGCTGGGGGTCGACTAGCGGGAGACAAAATGAGCAGTTCTTC. It is translated as CASSWGSTSGRQNEQFF.

This clone was detected only a few times. J is TRBJ2-7 and V is TRBV15; 9 positions agree with TRBD2. The CDR3 has 14 residues. V shed 5 bases and J 2 bases; nucleotides not matched to a gene: 4. CDR1 LNHNV and CDR2 YYDKDF come from the germline V gene (reference sequence). This CDR3 is CATSAGGLTYEQYF. The CDR3 DNA follows: TGTGCCACCAGCGCGGGGGGGTTGACCTACGAGCAGTACTTC. The full variable domain, rest sourced from reference TRBV15 and TRBJ2-7, is DAMVIQNPRYQVTQFGKPVTLSCSQTLNHNVMYWYQQKSSQAPKLLFHYYDKDFNNEADTPDNFQSRRPNTSFCFLDIRSPGLGDTAMYLCATSAGGLTYEQYFGPGTRLTVT.

This clone was picked up one time. This chain connects TRBV9 to TRBJ2-7; D perhaps matches TRBD2 (5 bases). V gave up 0 bases and J gave up 6 bases, with 16 bases separating them. The V gene's germline CDR1 is SGDLS and CDR2 YYNGEE. The CDR3 loop spans 15 amino acids. CDR3 coding DNA: TGTGCCAGCAGCGTAGGCGAGGGAGCGTTCGTCGAGCAGTACTTC. It is translated as CASSVGEGAFVEQYF.

This rearrangement joins TRBV5-1 to TRBJ1-1; 7 bases map to TRBD1. The germline V gene has CDR1 SGHRS and CDR2 YFSETQ. V shed 1 base and J 1 base; nucleotides not matched to a gene: 7. This CDR3 is 16 amino acids long. In DNA, the CDR3 is TGCGCCAGCAGCTTGCCTCTTACAGGGGCGAACACTGAAGCTTTCTTT. This encodes CASSLPLTGANTEAFF.

The V call is TRBV9, the J call TRBJ1-3; no clear D gene. The germline CDR1 and CDR2 sequences are SGDLS and YYNGEE. CDR3 length: 13 residues. Deletions cut 0 bases from V and 3 bases from J, with 4 bases between. The DNA for the CDR3 is TGTGCCAGCAGCGTAGCCGGTGGAAACACCATATATTTT. It specifies CASSVAGGNTIYF.

This chain uses TRBV5-1 with TRBJ1-4; D is possibly TRBD1 (5 bases). Trimming left V 4 bases short and J 6 bases short, with 16 bases between. Per the germline V gene, CDR1 is SGHRS and CDR2 is YFSETQ. The CDR3 is 15 amino acids. The chain's CDR3 is CASSVSGRRDEKLFF. In DNA form, the CDR3 reads TGCGCCAGCAGCGTATCGGGACGGCGAGATGAAAAACTGTTTTTT.

The chain is built from TRBV7-7 and TRBJ2-3; D tentatively reads TRBD1 or TRBD2 (5 bases each). The germline V and J ends were trimmed by 1 base and 2 bases, with 7 bases remaining between them. The CDR3 totals 14 residues. Germline V gene lookup returns CDR1 SSHAT and CDR2 FNYEAQ (reference sequence). The CDR3 reads CASSLGGFTDTQYF. The DNA of the CDR3 is TGTGCCAGCAGCTTAGGGGGGTTCACAGATACGCAGTATTTT.

This clone occurred once. This chain joins TRBV7-8 and TRBJ2-7, with D hard to call. CDR3 length: 14 residues. V lost 0 bases to trimming and J lost 8 bases, with 14 bases between them. Germline CDR1 is SGHVS and CDR2 is FQNEAQ. CDR3 nucleotide sequence: TGTGCCAGCAGCTTAGCTTCCCAGAGACCCAAGCAGTACTTC. The encoded protein is CASSLASQRPKQYF.

The chain links TRBV5-1 to TRBJ1-1, with D possibly TRBD1 on 6 matching bases. V was pared by 2 bases and J by 1 base, with 12 bases between. This CDR3 has 15 amino acids. Looked up from germline, CDR1 is SGHRS and CDR2 is YFSETQ. CDR3 coding DNA: TGCGCCAGCAGCTTACAGGGACGGGGGAACACTGAAGCTTTCTTT. This gives the protein CASSLQGRGNTEAFF. Full variable domain (missing parts from reference TRBV5-1 and TRBJ1-1): KAGVTQTPRYLIKTRGQQVTLSCSPISGHRSVSWYQQTPGQGLQFLFEYFSETQRNKGNFPGRFSGRQFSNSRSEMNVSTLELGDSALYLCASSLQGRGNTEAFFGQGTRLTVV.

This chain joins TRBV11-3 and TRBJ2-1; 12 bases agree with TRBD2. Germline assignment: CDR1 SGHNT and CDR2 YENEEA. The V gene end was trimmed by 3 bases and the J gene end by 7 bases; junction bases not matched to a gene: 10. This CDR3 spans 17 amino acids. The CDR3 sequence: CASSFGLAGGPGNEQFF. As DNA, the CDR3 is TGTGCCAGCAGCTTCGGGCTAGCGGGAGGGCCGGGGAATGAGCAGTTCTTC.

CDR3 nucleotide sequence: TGCAGCGTTGGGGAGCGGAAAATCTCCTACAATGAGCAGTTCTTC. This sequence encodes CSVGERKISYNEQFF. The V and J genes are TRBV29-1 and TRBJ2-1; tentatively, D is TRBD2 (5 bases). Germline CDR1 reads SQVTM; CDR2 reads ANQGSEA. CDR3 length: 15 amino acids. V was clipped by 4 bases and J by 0 bases, with 13 bases between them.

Here the CDR3 reads CASSPSAADYEQYF. The CDR3 nucleotides are TGTGCCAGCTCACCATCGGCGGCAGACTACGAGCAGTACTTC. The V gene is TRBV18, the J gene TRBJ2-7; D is uncertain. CDR3 length: 14 amino acids. CDR1 is KGHSH and CDR2 is LQKENI in the germline V gene. V lost 2 bases and J lost 3, with 11 bases in between.

This rearrangement joins TRBV18 to TRBJ1-1; the D is unclear. This CDR3 is 14 amino acids long. Per germline, CDR1 KGHSH and CDR2 LQKENI. V was shortened by 3 bases and J by 2 bases, with 10 bases between the two germline ends. Here the CDR3 reads CASSPFDGNTEAFF. As DNA, the CDR3 is TGTGCCAGCTCACCCTTCGACGGCAACACTGAAGCTTTCTTT.

This sequence joins TRBV27 and TRBJ2-3, with D possibly TRBD2 on 6 matching bases. Germline lookup yields CDR1 MNHEY and CDR2 SMNVEV (reference sequence). The CDR3 has 16 amino acids. Trimming stripped 6 bases from V and 5 bases from J, with 21 bases between. The CDR3 loop is CASSSVGHRRGDTQYF. Here the CDR3 DNA reads TGTGCCAGCAGCTCCGTCGGACACCGGAGGGGAGATACGCAGTATTTT.